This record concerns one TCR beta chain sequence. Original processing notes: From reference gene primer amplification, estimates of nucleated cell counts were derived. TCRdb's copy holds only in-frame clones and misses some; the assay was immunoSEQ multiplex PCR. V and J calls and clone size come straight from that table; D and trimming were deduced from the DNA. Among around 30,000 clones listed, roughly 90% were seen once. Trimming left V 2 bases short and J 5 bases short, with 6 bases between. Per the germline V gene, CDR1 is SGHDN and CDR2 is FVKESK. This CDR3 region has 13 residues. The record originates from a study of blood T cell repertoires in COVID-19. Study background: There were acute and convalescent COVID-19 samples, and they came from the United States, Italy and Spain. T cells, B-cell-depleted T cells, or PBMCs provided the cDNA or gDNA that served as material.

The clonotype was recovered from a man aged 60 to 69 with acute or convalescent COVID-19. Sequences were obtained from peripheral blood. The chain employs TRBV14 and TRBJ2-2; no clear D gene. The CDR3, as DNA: TGTGCCAGCAGCCAAATGCGGACCGGGGAGCTGTTTTTT. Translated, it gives CASSQMRTGELFF.